The present T cell receptor (beta chain) was sequenced within a study of blood T cell repertoires in COVID-19. Whole-study context: PBMCs, B-cell-depleted T cells, or T cells were the source of the cDNA or gDNA that made up the material.

Authors' methods: The authors estimated nucleated cell counts from reference gene primer amplification. The repertoire was sequenced with immunoSEQ multiplex PCR; TCRdb's copy has only in-frame clones and lacks some. That table supplies the V and J calls and clone size; D and trimming were determined from the DNA. The sample records some 140,000 clones, around 78% being singletons. This clone occurred once. Germline assignment: CDR1 SGHDT and CDR2 YYEEEE. CDR3 size: 15 residues. V was trimmed by 0 bases and J by 6 bases, leaving 13 bases between them. This chain uses TRBV5-6 with TRBJ1-5; a possible D gene is TRBD1 (6 bases). The receptor comes from a human donor in a cohort sampled during active COVID-19. The source material was peripheral blood. Written as DNA, the CDR3 is TGTGCCAGCAGCTTGGCCCTTAGGGGGTCTCAGCCCCAGCATTTT. Protein: CASSLALRGSQPQHF.